A selection of T cell receptor beta chains follows, all from one sample in a study of vaccination effects on CD4 cells after COVID-19. The protocol was immunoSEQ multiplex PCR, while the TCRdb copy is restricted to in-frame clones and leaves out a portion. The table records about 20,000 clones, approximately 81% of them present only once. These receptors' targets are unknown. The sequenced sample was CD4+ T cells from PBMCs cultured with HCoV-NL63 spike peptides, obtained before COVID-19 vaccination. The receptor set was obtained from a human donor who received a COVID-19 vaccine. The CDR3 runs from the conserved cysteine through the conserved F or W. The D gene is left open where the match is weak. Expanded clones are given a class, and other clones once, few, many or no size at all.

TRBD1,few,TRBV14,TRBJ2-7,CASRETGETYEQYF,TGTGCCAGCAGGGAGACAGGGGAGACCTACGAGCAGTACTTC
TRBD2,-,TRBV5-1,TRBJ2-3,CASSLGTSADTQYF,TGCGCCAGCAGCCTTGGGACTAGCGCTGATACGCAGTATTTT
-,-,TRBV30,TRBJ2-3,CAWSRRGPAGTDTQYF,TGTGCCTGGAGCAGAAGGGGCCCGGCTGGGACAGATACGCAGTATTTT
TRBD1,-,TRBV15,TRBJ2-3,CATSNWGQSTDTQYF,TGTGCCACCAGCAATTGGGGACAGTCCACAGATACGCAGTATTTT
TRBD1,-,TRBV12-3/TRBV12-4,TRBJ1-5,CASSPRGQRPQHF,TGTGCCAGCAGCCCTAGGGGGCAGAGGCCCCAGCATTTT
TRBD1,few,TRBV4-1,TRBJ1-4,CASSQEDRGLEKLFF,TGCGCCAGCAGCCAAGAGGACAGGGGGCTTGAAAAACTGTTTTTT
TRBD1,once,TRBV10-1,TRBJ1-2,CASSESNQGQGAGYTF,TGCGCCAGCAGTGAGTCCAATCAGGGACAGGGCGCCGGCTACACCTTC
-,-,TRBV5-1,TRBJ2-7,CASSLVGDQGYEQYF,TGCGCCAGCAGCTTGGTGGGCGATCAGGGGTACGAGCAGTACTTC
-,-,TRBV28,TRBJ2-7,CASTVQGGEQYF,TGTGCCAGCACCGTTCAGGGAGGCGAGCAGTACTTC
-,-,TRBV6-1,TRBJ1-5,CASSEVGGGRGNQPQHF,TGTGCCAGCAGTGAAGTGGGAGGGGGAAGAGGCAATCAGCCCCAGCATTTT
-,-,TRBV9,TRBJ1-4,CASSVGAGATNEKLFF,TGTGCCAGCAGCGTAGGGGCCGGAGCAACTAATGAAAAACTGTTTTTT
-,-,TRBV5-4,TRBJ2-5,CASSLAPAQETQYF,TGTGCCAGCAGCTTGGCTCCAGCCCAAGAGACCCAGTACTTC
-,-,TRBV4-3,TRBJ2-2,CASSQNLRGGELFF,TGCGCCAGCAGCCAAAACTTGAGGGGCGGGGAGCTGTTTTTT